This T cell receptor (beta chain) stems from a study of cytomegalovirus exposure and HLA in healthy donors. From germline, CDR1 is ENHRY and CDR2 SYGVKD. The CDR3 extends over 15 amino acids. The V gene end was trimmed by 4 bases and the J gene end by 6 bases; junction bases not matched to a gene: 8. The PCR used 60 Vbeta and 13 Jbeta primers. Clones were sequenced by immunoSEQ multiplex PCR, and TCRdb holds only the in-frame ones, with some missing. The sample yields 120,000 to 150,000 clones, roughly 80% seen once. In its sample, this clone was seen a few times. Sequenced input: PBMCs. The clonotype comes from a man in his forties or fifties in good health and CMV-seropositive. The rearrangement joins TRBV10-3 to TRBJ2-3; 9 bases line up with TRBD1. The CDR3 DNA is TGTGCCATCAGTGTCGACAGGGGGATGTGGGATACGCAGTATTTT. Translating it yields CAISVDRGMWDTQYF.